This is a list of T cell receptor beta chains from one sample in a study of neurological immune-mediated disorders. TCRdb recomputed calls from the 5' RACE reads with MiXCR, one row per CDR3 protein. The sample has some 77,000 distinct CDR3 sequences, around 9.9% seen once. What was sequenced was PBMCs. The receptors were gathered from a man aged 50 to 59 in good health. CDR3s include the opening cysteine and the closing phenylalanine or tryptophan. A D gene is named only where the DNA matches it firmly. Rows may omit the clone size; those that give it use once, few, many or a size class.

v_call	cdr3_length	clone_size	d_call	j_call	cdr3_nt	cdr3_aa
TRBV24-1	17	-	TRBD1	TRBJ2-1	TGTGCCACCAGTGCAGCAGGACAGGGGGCGTCGGACAATGAGCAGTTCTTC	CATSAAGQGASDNEQFF
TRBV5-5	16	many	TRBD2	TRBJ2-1	TGTGCCAGCAGCTTACTGGGGGGGAGCTCCTACAATGAGCAGTTCTTC	CASSLLGGSSYNEQFF
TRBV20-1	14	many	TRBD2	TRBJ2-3	TGCAGTGCTAGAAGCGGGAGCGCCACAGATACGCAGTATTTT	CSARSGSATDTQYF
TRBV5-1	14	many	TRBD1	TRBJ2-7	TGCGCCAGCAGCTTGGAAGGGACAGGGGTCGAGCAGTACTTC	CASSLEGTGVEQYF
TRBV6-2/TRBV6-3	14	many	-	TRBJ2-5	TGTGCCAGCAGTTACTCGTTGATTCAAGAGACCCAGTACTTC	CASSYSLIQETQYF
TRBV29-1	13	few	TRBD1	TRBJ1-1	TGCAGCGCAAGGGGACAGATGAACACTGAAGCTTTCTTT	CSARGQMNTEAFF
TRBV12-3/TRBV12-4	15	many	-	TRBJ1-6	TGTGCCAGCAGTTTCGTTTCGGGTCTAAATTCACCCCTCCACTTT	CASSFVSGLNSPLHF
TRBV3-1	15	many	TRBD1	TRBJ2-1	TGTGCCAGCAGAATATCCGGACAGGGAGTGTATGAGCAGTTCTTC	CASRISGQGVYEQFF
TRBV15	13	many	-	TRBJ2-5	TGTGCCACCAGTGATGGGATGCAAGAGACCCAGTACTTC	CATSDGMQETQYF
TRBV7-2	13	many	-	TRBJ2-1	TGTGCCAGCAGCTTAGCGCCCTACAATGAGCAGTTCTTC	CASSLAPYNEQFF
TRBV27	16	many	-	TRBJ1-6	TGTGCCAGCAGTTTATGGGGGCGCTCCTATAATTCACCCCTCCACTTT	CASSLWGRSYNSPLHF
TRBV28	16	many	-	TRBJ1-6	TGTGCCAGCAGTTTGGTCGGCAGGGTGGAGAATTCACCCCTCCACTTT	CASSLVGRVENSPLHF
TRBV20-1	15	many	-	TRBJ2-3	TGCAGTGCTAATAGAGGGAGAGGGTCAACAGATACGCAGTATTTT	CSANRGRGSTDTQYF
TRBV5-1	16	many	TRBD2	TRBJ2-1	TGCGCCAGCAGCTTGGAAGCGGGGGTTACCTTGGGTGAGCAGTTCTTC	CASSLEAGVTLGEQFF
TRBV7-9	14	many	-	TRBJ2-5	TGTGCCAGCAGCTTAAGCCCGACCCAAGAGACCCAGTACTTC	CASSLSPTQETQYF
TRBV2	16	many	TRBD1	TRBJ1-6	TGTGCCAGCTCACAAAAAGGGGACAGGGGTTTTTCACCCCTCCACTTT	CASSQKGDRGFSPLHF
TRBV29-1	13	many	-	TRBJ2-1	TGCAGCGGGGGGGGGCAGGGGTCAGGTGAGCAGTTCTTC	CSGGGQGSGEQFF
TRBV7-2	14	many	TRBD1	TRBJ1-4	TGTGCCAGCAGCTCGGACAGGGGGGATGAAAAACTGTTTTTT	CASSSDRGDEKLFF
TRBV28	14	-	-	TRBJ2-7	TGTGCCAGCAGCGCGGCCGGACAGTCCTACGAGCAGTACTTC	CASSAAGQSYEQYF
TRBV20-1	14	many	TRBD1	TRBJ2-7	TGCAGTGCTAGAGTGGCAGGGGGTCAGTACGAGCAGTACTTC	CSARVAGGQYEQYF
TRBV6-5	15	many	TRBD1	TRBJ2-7	TGTGCCAGCAGTTACTCTTGGGACAGGGGTAAGGAGCAGTACTTC	CASSYSWDRGKEQYF
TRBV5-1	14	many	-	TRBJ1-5	TGCGCCAGCAGCTTGTCCCCCGGAGATCAGCCCCAGCATTTT	CASSLSPGDQPQHF
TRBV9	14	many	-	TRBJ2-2	TGTGCCAGCAGCGACACGGTGGGGGCCGGGGAGCTGTTTTTT	CASSDTVGAGELFF
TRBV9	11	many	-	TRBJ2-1	TGTGCCAGCAGCGTCGAGGGAGAGCAGTTCTTC	CASSVEGEQFF
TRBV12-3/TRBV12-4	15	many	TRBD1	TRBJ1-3	TGTGCCACCCAGGACAGGGGGATAACTGGAAACACCATATATTTT	CATQDRGITGNTIYF
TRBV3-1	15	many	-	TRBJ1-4	TGTGCCAGCAGCCAACCGACCGGAACTAATGAAAAACTGTTTTTT	CASSQPTGTNEKLFF
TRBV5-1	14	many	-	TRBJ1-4	TGCGCCAGCAGCTTATCAACGACTAGTGAAAAACTGTTTTTT	CASSLSTTSEKLFF
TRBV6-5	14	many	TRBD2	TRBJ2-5	TGTGCCAGCACCCGACGGGGGGGCCAAGAGACCCAGTACTTC	CASTRRGGQETQYF
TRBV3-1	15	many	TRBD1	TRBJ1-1	TGTGCCAGCAGCCCTACCCCGGGACAGGGATATCGGGCTTTCTTT	CASSPTPGQGYRAFF
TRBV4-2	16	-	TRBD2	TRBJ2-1	TGTGCCAGCAGCCTATATGGGACTAGCGGGAGTAATGAGCAGTTCTTC	CASSLYGTSGSNEQFF
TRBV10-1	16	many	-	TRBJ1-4	TGCGCCAGCACTAGCGTGGAGGGGACAACTAATGAAAAACTGTTTTTT	CASTSVEGTTNEKLFF
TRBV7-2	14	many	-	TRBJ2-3	TGTGCCAGCAGCTTTAGAGCTAGCACAGATACGCAGTATTTT	CASSFRASTDTQYF
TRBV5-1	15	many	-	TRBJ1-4	TGCGCCAGCAGCTTGCTCGGGGCGGGTGGAGAAAAACTGTTTTTT	CASSLLGAGGEKLFF
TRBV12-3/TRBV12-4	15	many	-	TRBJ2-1	TGTGCCAGCAGTTTTTGGGGCGGCCCGAACAATGAGCAGTTCTTC	CASSFWGGPNNEQFF
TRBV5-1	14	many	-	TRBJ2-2	TGCGCCAGCAGCTTTGACAGGAACACCGGGGAGCTGTTTTTT	CASSFDRNTGELFF
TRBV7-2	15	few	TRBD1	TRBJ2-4	TGTGCCAGCAGCTTAGACAGGGGTACCAAAAACATTCAGTACTTC	CASSLDRGTKNIQYF
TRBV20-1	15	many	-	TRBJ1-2	TGCAGTGCTAGAAATGACGGTGAGCTTAACTATGGCTACACCTTC	CSARNDGELNYGYTF
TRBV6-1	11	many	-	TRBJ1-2	TGTGCCAGCAGTTACAGCTATGGCTACACCTTC	CASSYSYGYTF
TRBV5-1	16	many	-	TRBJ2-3	TGCGCCAGCAGCTTGGGTGCAGAGTCTAGCACAGATACGCAGTATTTT	CASSLGAESSTDTQYF
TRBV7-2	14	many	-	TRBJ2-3	TGTGCCAGCAGAAGGGACTCCTCGTGGGATACGCAGTATTTT	CASRRDSSWDTQYF
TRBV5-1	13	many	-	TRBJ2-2	TGCGCCACCAAATCGGATAGCACCGGGGAGCTGTTTTTT	CATKSDSTGELFF
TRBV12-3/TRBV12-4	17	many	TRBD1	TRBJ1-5	TGTGCCAGCAGTTTTCAACAGGGGGGGAATAGCAATCAGCCCCAGCATTTT	CASSFQQGGNSNQPQHF
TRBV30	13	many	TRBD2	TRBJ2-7	TGTGCCTGGACGGGGGGAGGGGCCCACGAGCAGTACTTC	CAWTGGGAHEQYF
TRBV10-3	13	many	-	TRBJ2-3	TGTGCCATCAGTGAGTCCGAGCCCCCAAAGCAGTATTTT	CAISESEPPKQYF
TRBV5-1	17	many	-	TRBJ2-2	TGCGCCGGGACTCAGACTTCCAGGGGCGCTCACACCGGGGAGCTGTTTTTT	CAGTQTSRGAHTGELFF
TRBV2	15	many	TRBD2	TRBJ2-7	TGTGCCAGCAGGGGGAAGACTAGCGGACCCTACGAGCAGTACTTC	CASRGKTSGPYEQYF
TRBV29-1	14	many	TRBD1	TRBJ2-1	TGCAGCGTGGATCCGGGACAGGGCTACAATGAGCAGTTCTTC	CSVDPGQGYNEQFF
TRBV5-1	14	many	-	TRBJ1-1	TGCGCCAGCAGCTTACCGGGGCCTGGGACTGAAGCTTTCTTT	CASSLPGPGTEAFF